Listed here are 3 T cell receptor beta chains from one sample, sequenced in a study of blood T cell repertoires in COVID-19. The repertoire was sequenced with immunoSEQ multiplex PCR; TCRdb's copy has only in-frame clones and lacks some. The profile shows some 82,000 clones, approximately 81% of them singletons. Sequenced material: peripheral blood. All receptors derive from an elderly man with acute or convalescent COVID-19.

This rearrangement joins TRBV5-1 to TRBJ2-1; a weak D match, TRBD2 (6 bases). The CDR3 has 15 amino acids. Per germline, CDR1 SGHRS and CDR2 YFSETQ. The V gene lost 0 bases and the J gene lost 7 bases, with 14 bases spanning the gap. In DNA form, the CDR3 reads TGCGCCAGCAGCTTGGCCGCATTAGCGGCGAATGAGCAGTTCTTC. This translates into CASSLAALAANEQFF.

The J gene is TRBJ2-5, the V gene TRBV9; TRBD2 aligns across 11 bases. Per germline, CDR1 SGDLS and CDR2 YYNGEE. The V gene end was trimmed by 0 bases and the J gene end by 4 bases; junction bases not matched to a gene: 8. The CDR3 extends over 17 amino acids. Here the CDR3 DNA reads TGTGCCAGCAGCGTAGCCCCTCTAGCGGGAGGCAGAGAGACCCAGTACTTC. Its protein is CASSVAPLAGGRETQYF.

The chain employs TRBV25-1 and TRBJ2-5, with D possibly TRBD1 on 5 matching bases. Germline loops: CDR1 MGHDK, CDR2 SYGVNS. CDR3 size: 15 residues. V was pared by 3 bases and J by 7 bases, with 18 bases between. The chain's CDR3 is CASSDLGQPWGTQYF. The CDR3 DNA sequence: TGTGCCAGCAGTGACTTGGGGCAGCCTTGGGGGACCCAGTACTTC.